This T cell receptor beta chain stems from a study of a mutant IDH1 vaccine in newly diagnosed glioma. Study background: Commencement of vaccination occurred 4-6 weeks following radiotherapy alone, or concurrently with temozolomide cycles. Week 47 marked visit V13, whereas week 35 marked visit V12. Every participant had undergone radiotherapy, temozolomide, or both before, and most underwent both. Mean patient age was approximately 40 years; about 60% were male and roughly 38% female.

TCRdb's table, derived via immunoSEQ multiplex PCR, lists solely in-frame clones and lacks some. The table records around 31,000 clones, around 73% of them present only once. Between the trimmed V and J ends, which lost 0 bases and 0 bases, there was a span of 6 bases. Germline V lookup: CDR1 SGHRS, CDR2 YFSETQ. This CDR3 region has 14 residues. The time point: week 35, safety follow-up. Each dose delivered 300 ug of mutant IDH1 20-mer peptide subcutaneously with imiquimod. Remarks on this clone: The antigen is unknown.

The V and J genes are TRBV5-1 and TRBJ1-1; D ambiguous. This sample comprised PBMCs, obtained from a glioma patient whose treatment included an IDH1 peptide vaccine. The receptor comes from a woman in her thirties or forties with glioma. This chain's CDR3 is CASSLAQVNTEAFF. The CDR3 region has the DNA TGCGCCAGCAGCTTGGCGCAGGTGAACACTGAAGCTTTCTTT.